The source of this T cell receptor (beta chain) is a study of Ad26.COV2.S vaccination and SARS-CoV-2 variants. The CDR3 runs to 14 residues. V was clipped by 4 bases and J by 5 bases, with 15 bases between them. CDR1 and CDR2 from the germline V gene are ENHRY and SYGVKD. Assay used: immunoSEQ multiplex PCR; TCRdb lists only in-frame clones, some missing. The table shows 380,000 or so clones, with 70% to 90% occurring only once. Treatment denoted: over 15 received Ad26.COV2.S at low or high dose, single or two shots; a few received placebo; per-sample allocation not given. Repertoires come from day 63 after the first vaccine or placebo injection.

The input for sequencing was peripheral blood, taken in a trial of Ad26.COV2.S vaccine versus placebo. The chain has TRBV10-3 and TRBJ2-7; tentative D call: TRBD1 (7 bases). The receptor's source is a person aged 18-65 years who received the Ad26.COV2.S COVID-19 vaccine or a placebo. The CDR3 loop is CAISAGRGADEQYF. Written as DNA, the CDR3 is TGTGCCATCAGTGCGGGCAGGGGGGCCGACGAGCAGTACTTC.